The present entry profiles one T cell receptor (beta chain) with its context. Antigen: not known. Germline V gene lookup returns CDR1 ENHRY and CDR2 SYGVKD. V dropped 8 bases and J dropped 0 bases, with 14 bases sitting between them. The CDR3 loop spans 15 amino acids. The repertoire was sequenced with immunoSEQ multiplex PCR; TCRdb's copy has only in-frame clones and lacks some. Among 150,000 to 200,000 clones listed, around four fifths were seen once. This record comes from a study of cytomegalovirus exposure and HLA in healthy donors. Regarding the study as a whole: Researchers catalogued around 150 TCR beta chains as cytomegalovirus-associated.

This receptor was taken from a man aged 25-45 years in good health and CMV-seropositive. Sequencing was done on a sample of PBMCs. This sequence joins TRBV10-3 and TRBJ2-1; maybe TRBD2 (6 bases). The CDR3 DNA reads as TGTGCCATCGGGAGTGGGGGGAGCTCCTACAATGAGCAGTTCTTC. Its protein is CAIGSGGSSYNEQFF.